These 32 T cell receptor beta chains share one sample of origin, sequenced in a study of T cell responses to AZD1222 COVID-19 vaccine. TCRdb's table, derived via immunoSEQ multiplex PCR, lists solely in-frame clones and lacks some. The sample holds 90,000 to 130,000 clones, 65% to 85% seen once. The sample was peripheral blood, taken on day 0 of AZD1222 vaccination. The receptor source for this set is an adult in good health.

This chain links TRBV5-6 with TRBJ2-7, with TRBD1 matching over 7 bases. Germline CDR1 and CDR2: SGHDT and YYEEEE. This CDR3 comprises 14 residues. Unmatched junction bases numbered 12, after V lost 7 bases and J lost 5 bases. CDR3 bases: TGTGCCAGCGGGTACTACGACAGGGCCCACGAGCAGTACTTC. Amino acid sequence: CASGYYDRAHEQYF.

The V call is TRBV7-9, the J call TRBJ1-6, with TRBD1 matching 7 bases. The J segment lost 6 bases and the V segment lost 5 bases, leaving 4 bases of the junction unmatched. The CDR3 sequence is 14 residues long. The germline gives CDR1 SEHNR, CDR2 FQNEAQ (reference sequence). The DNA of the CDR3 is TGTGCCAGCAGCCTCGGGACAGTTAATTCACCCCTCCACTTT. Translating gives CASSLGTVNSPLHF.

V is TRBV29-1 and J is TRBJ1-1; no clear D gene. Trimming took 2 bases from V and 2 from J, leaving 6 bases between them. In germline, CDR1 is SQVTM, CDR2 ANQGSEA. This CDR3 is built from 12 residues. CDR3 nucleotide sequence: TGCAGCGTTGAAAGGAGTAACACTGAAGCTTTCTTT. Translation: CSVERSNTEAFF.

This sequence joins TRBV28 and TRBJ2-3; D unresolved. Germline CDR1 reads MDHEN; CDR2 reads SYDVKM. Trimming shortened V by 2 bases and J by 6 bases, and 21 bases separated the two germline ends. The CDR3 is made up of 17 amino acids. The CDR3 here is CASSLRSRALATDTQYF. The CDR3 nucleotides read TGTGCCAGCAGTTTAAGGTCCCGGGCCCTCGCGACTGATACGCAGTATTTT. The full variable domain, its missing parts supplied by reference TRBV28 and TRBJ2-3, is DVKVTQSSRYLVKRTGEKVFLECVQDMDHENMFWYRQDPGLGLRLIYFSYDVKMKEKGDIPEGYSVSREKKERFSLILESASTNQTSMYLCASSLRSRALATDTQYFGPGTRLTVL.

The CDR3 loop reads CASSYVGQTNTEAFF. The CDR3 DNA reads as TGTGCCAGCAGTTACGTGGGACAGACCAACACTGAAGCTTTCTTT. The chain employs TRBV6-7 and TRBJ1-1; 7 bases match TRBD1. TRBV6-7 is recorded as an ORF, its role being uncertain. CDR3 length equals 15 residues. The trim removed 2 bases at V and 2 bases at J, leaving 5 bases unmatched.

This chain links TRBV30 with TRBJ1-5, with D possibly TRBD1 on 6 matching bases. With 3 bases removed from V and 6 bases from J, the gap between germline ends came to 15 bases. From germline, CDR1 is GTSNPN and CDR2 SVGIG (reference sequence). This CDR3 contains 14 residues. As DNA, the CDR3 is TGTGCCTGGAGACAACAGGGAGGCTCTCAGCCCCAGCATTTT. Residues: CAWRQQGGSQPQHF. Full variable domain (missing parts from reference TRBV30 and TRBJ1-5): SQTIHQWPATLVQPVGSPLSLECTVEGTSNPNLYWYRQAAGRGLQLLFYSVGIGQISSEVPQNLSASRPQDRQFILSSKKLLLSDSGFYLCAWRQQGGSQPQHFGDGTRLSIL.

The genes are TRBV15 and TRBJ2-2; 10 nucleotides match TRBD2. The CDR3 covers 14 residues. Germline V gene lookup returns CDR1 LNHNV and CDR2 YYDKDF (reference sequence). Unmatched junction bases numbered 2, after V lost 6 bases and J lost 4 bases. Written as DNA, the CDR3 is TGTGCCACCAGAGCGGGGGGGCGCACCGGGGAGCTGTTTTTT. This codes for CATRAGGRTGELFF.

This chain links TRBV7-9 with TRBJ2-1; D remains ambiguous. The germline V gene has CDR1 SEHNR and CDR2 FQNEAQ (reference sequence). This CDR3 comprises 11 residues. The V end was cut by 8 bases, the J end by 5 bases, with 7 bases between. The CDR3 sequence is CASLADNEQFF. CDR3 nucleotide sequence: TGTGCCAGCCTGGCCGACAATGAGCAGTTCTTC.

The chain employs TRBV5-4 and TRBJ2-3, with 8 nucleotides matching TRBD2. The germline V gene has CDR1 SGHNT and CDR2 YYREEE (reference sequence). The CDR3 totals 15 residues. Losses at the gene ends were 2 bases for V and 5 bases for J; bases not matched to a gene: 7. In nucleotides, the CDR3 is TGTGCCAGCAGCTTCAGGGGACTAGGTGGAGATACGCAGTATTTT. Residues: CASSFRGLGGDTQYF.

This chain links TRBV10-2 with TRBJ1-4; 11 positions agree with TRBD1. Trimming cost V 6 bases and J 11 bases; bases outside gene matches: 8. Germline V CDR1 and CDR2: WSHSY, SAAADI. CDR3 length: 14 residues. CDR3 DNA sequence: TGCGCCAGCAGCGCCGGGACAGGGGGGGAGAAACTGTTTTTT. Residues: CASSAGTGGEKLFF.

This chain joins TRBV5-4 and TRBJ1-2; TRBD1 matches 8 bases. Per germline, CDR1 SGHNT and CDR2 YYREEE (reference sequence). The ends lost 0 bases at V and 7 bases at J; junction bases unmatched: 8. The CDR3 spans 15 residues. The CDR3 region has the DNA TGTGCCAGCAGCTTGGGTGGGGCAGGGGGCCTTGGCTACACCTTC. This sequence encodes CASSLGGAGGLGYTF.

The chain joins TRBV12-3 or TRBV12-4 to TRBJ2-4; D gene uncertain. This CDR3 is built from 13 residues. V gave up 5 bases and J gave up 15 bases, with 20 bases separating them. Here the CDR3 DNA reads TGTGCCAGCAGTCCCGCGGAAGCTCCTCGCGGGTACTTC. The encoded protein is CASSPAEAPRGYF.

The rearrangement uses TRBV5-1 and TRBJ2-7; 7 nucleotides match TRBD2. This CDR3 is 14 amino acids long. Germline V gives CDR1 SGHRS, CDR2 YFSETQ. V lost 3 bases, J lost 4 bases, and 7 bases stayed unmatched. CDR3 region: CASSSGTISYEQYF. The CDR3 nucleotides read TGCGCCAGCAGCTCCGGGACTATATCATACGAGCAGTACTTC. Based on the CDR3 plus reference TRBV5-1 and TRBJ2-7, the full variable domain is KAGVTQTPRYLIKTRGQQVTLSCSPISGHRSVSWYQQTPGQGLQFLFEYFSETQRNKGNFPGRFSGRQFSNSRSEMNVSTLELGDSALYLCASSSGTISYEQYFGPGTRLTVT.

This clone appeared once. The rearrangement uses TRBV5-4 and TRBJ1-4; D might be TRBD1 (6 bases). V was cut by 1 base and J by 6 bases, with 10 bases left in between. The germline V gene has CDR1 SGHNT and CDR2 YYREEE (reference sequence). The CDR3 sequence is 14 residues long. The CDR3 protein is CASSLRGADEKLFF. As DNA, the CDR3 is TGTGCCAGCAGCTTGAGGGGGGCGGATGAAAAACTGTTTTTT. Variable domain in full (rest from reference TRBV5-4 and TRBJ1-4): ETGVTQSPTHLIKTRGQQVTLRCSSQSGHNTVSWYQQALGQGPQFIFQYYREEENGRGNFPPRFSGLQFPNYSSELNVNALELDDSALYLCASSLRGADEKLFFGSGTQLSVL.

This clone has just a few counts. The chain joins TRBV9 to TRBJ1-5; no clear D gene. CDR3 length: 14 amino acids. Looked up from germline, CDR1 is SGDLS and CDR2 is YYNGEE. V was trimmed by 0 bases and J by 7 bases, leaving 11 bases between them. CDR3 nucleotides: TGTGCCAGCAGCGTAGCCCCGTCGGGGCAGCCCCAGCATTTT. This gives the protein CASSVAPSGQPQHF.

J is TRBJ1-5 and V is TRBV2; D not certain. The CDR3 loop spans 15 amino acids. Germline-derived CDR1 and CDR2 are SNHLY and FYNNEI. V gave up 6 bases and J gave up 0 bases, with 12 bases separating them. In DNA form, the CDR3 reads TGTGCCAGCAGATTGGGAGATATTAGCAATCAGCCCCAGCATTTT. Amino acids: CASRLGDISNQPQHF.

CDR3 sequence (DNA): TGTGCCAGTAGTCCAGGGTATCTCCGTGGGGCCAACGTCCTGACTTTC. Translation: CASSPGYLRGANVLTF. The chain uses TRBV19 and TRBJ2-6; perhaps TRBD1 as D (5 bases). The V gene's germline CDR1 is LNHDA and CDR2 SQIVND (reference sequence). V shed 5 bases and J shed 3 bases, with 14 bases lying between them. CDR3 size: 16 residues.

This clone was seen a handful of times. The CDR3: CASSVASWGAHRDVRNTIYF. DNA of the CDR3: TGTGCCAGCAGCGTAGCTTCGTGGGGGGCCCACAGGGATGTTAGAAACACCATATATTTT. The gene calls are TRBV9 and TRBJ1-3; tentatively, D is TRBD1 (6 bases). The CDR3 is 20 amino acids. CDR1 is SGDLS and CDR2 is YYNGEE in the germline V gene. Trimming took off 0 bases at V and 5 bases at J, with 27 bases between the two ends.

The rearrangement links TRBV13 to TRBJ2-5; 11 bases are shared with TRBD1. Trimming removed 4 bases from V and 7 bases from J; junction bases left unmatched: 11. Germline lookup yields CDR1 PRHDT and CDR2 FYEKMQ (reference sequence). The CDR3 has 16 amino acids. The CDR3 DNA is TGTGCCAGCAGCTACACCCAGGACAGGGGGCGAGTGACCCAGTACTTC. It is translated as CASSYTQDRGRVTQYF.

The V call is TRBV5-1, the J call TRBJ2-7; 12 bases fit TRBD2. The CDR3 consists of 17 residues. Germline V CDR1 and CDR2: SGHRS, YFSETQ. V was pared by 5 bases and J by 0 bases, with 9 bases of the junction left unmatched. Here the CDR3 reads CASSRLAGGTSSYEQYF. The CDR3 DNA reads TGCGCCAGCAGTAGGCTAGCGGGAGGGACGAGCTCCTACGAGCAGTACTTC. Full variable domain (rest looked up from reference TRBV5-1 and TRBJ2-7): KAGVTQTPRYLIKTRGQQVTLSCSPISGHRSVSWYQQTPGQGLQFLFEYFSETQRNKGNFPGRFSGRQFSNSRSEMNVSTLELGDSALYLCASSRLAGGTSSYEQYFGPGTRLTVT.

This chain uses TRBV4-1 with TRBJ2-2, with D perhaps TRBD2 (5 bases). The V gene lost 2 bases and the J gene lost 0 bases, with 7 bases spanning the gap. Germline V CDR1 and CDR2: MGHRA, YSYEKL. The CDR3 is 15 residues long. CDR3 DNA sequence: TGCGCCAGCAGCCAATCCGGGACGAACACCGGGGAGCTGTTTTTT. Its protein product is CASSQSGTNTGELFF.

The chain carries TRBV19 and TRBJ1-4; no firm D call. The CDR3 sequence is 14 residues long. V shed 10 bases and J shed 5 bases, with 17 bases lying between them. Looked up from germline, CDR1 is LNHDA and CDR2 is SQIVND (reference sequence). The CDR3 DNA reads TGTGCCACCTCGGTAGGTTTCGGAAATGAAAAACTGTTTTTT. Protein: CATSVGFGNEKLFF.

This sequence joins TRBV28 and TRBJ1-1, with D maybe TRBD1 (5 bases). The CDR3 consists of 15 residues. Germline V gives CDR1 MDHEN, CDR2 SYDVKM. V gave up 6 bases and J gave up 3 bases, with 17 bases separating them. CDR3 loop: CASSPAGSGHTEAFF. The CDR3 DNA reads TGTGCCAGCAGCCCCGCGGGTTCGGGACACACTGAAGCTTTCTTT.

This chain uses TRBV5-8 with TRBJ1-2; unclear D gene. The CDR3 is made up of 14 amino acids. CDR1 and CDR2 from the germline V gene are SGHTS and YDEGEE. With 0 bases removed from V and 1 base from J, the gap between germline ends came to 7 bases. The CDR3, as DNA: TGTGCCAGCAGCTTGGCCGAGGTTAACTATGGCTACACCTTC. It is translated as CASSLAEVNYGYTF.

This clone was detected only a few times. The chain uses TRBV6-2 or TRBV6-3 and TRBJ1-1, with a tentative D call TRBD1 (6 bases). The CDR3 totals 15 residues. Germline V gene sequence: CDR1 MNHEY, CDR2 SVGEGT. V was cut by 5 bases and J by 5 bases, with 18 bases left in between. CDR3 in DNA: TGTGCCAGCAGTCCCAGTATAGGGGGAAGAACTGAAGCTTTCTTT. Encoded protein: CASSPSIGGRTEAFF.

The rearrangement uses TRBV7-2 and TRBJ1-2; 7 bases align to TRBD1. CDR1 is SGHTA, CDR2 FQGNSA, per germline. The CDR3 loop spans 15 amino acids. V lost 7 bases and J lost 4; bases outside the gene matches: 12. In DNA, the CDR3 is TGTGCCAGCACCCCTTCGACCGGGACAGCCTATGGCTACACCTTC. Residues: CASTPSTGTAYGYTF.

V and J are TRBV3-1 (or the pseudogene TRBV3-2) and TRBJ2-2; 12 nucleotides line up with TRBD2. The V gene's germline CDR1 is LGHDT and CDR2 YNNKEL (reference sequence). The ends lost 6 bases at V and 6 bases at J; junction bases unmatched: 5. The CDR3 is made up of 15 amino acids. CDR3 loop: CASRKTSGSAGELFF. As DNA, the CDR3 is TGTGCCAGCAGGAAGACTAGCGGGAGCGCCGGGGAGCTGTTTTTT.

The V and J genes are TRBV29-1 and TRBJ1-1; tentative D call: TRBD1 (5 bases). Germline CDR1 SQVTM, CDR2 ANQGSEA. V dropped 7 bases and J dropped 1 base, with 10 bases sitting between them. CDR3 size: 12 residues. The CDR3 region is CSASTGNTEAFF. The CDR3 DNA follows: TGCAGCGCATCCACAGGGAACACTGAAGCTTTCTTT.

V usage is TRBV18 and J usage is TRBJ2-3, with D unresolved. V lost 0 bases and J lost 0, with 10 bases in between. Germline V gives CDR1 KGHSH, CDR2 LQKENI. The CDR3 consists of 16 residues. Here the CDR3 DNA reads TGTGCCAGCTCACCACCTAGTTCCTCTAGCACAGATACGCAGTATTTT. Residues: CASSPPSSSSTDTQYF.

The chain joins TRBV6-5 to TRBJ1-2; possible D gene TRBD1, 6 bases. The CDR3 is 14 amino acids. Germline values: CDR1 MNHEY, CDR2 SVGAGI. The germline V and J ends were trimmed by 1 base and 6 bases, with 12 bases remaining between them. The CDR3 protein is CASSYWRGDNGYTF. DNA for the CDR3: TGTGCCAGCAGTTACTGGCGAGGGGACAATGGCTACACCTTC.

This chain connects TRBV25-1 to TRBJ1-6; D gene uncertain. V lost 2 bases, J lost 7 bases, and 12 bases lay in between. The CDR3 extends over 15 amino acids. CDR1 and CDR2 (germline): MGHDK, SYGVNS. CDR3 coding DNA: TGTGCCAGCAGTGAAAGTGGCGGAGTAAATTCACCCCTCCACTTT. It specifies CASSESGGVNSPLHF. The full variable domain, with the rest looked up from reference TRBV25-1 and TRBJ1-6, is EADIYQTPRYLVIGTGKKITLECSQTMGHDKMYWYQQDPGMELHLIHYSYGVNSTEKGDLSSESTVSRIRTEHFPLTLESARPSHTSQYLCASSESGGVNSPLHFGNGTRLTVT.

The gene calls are TRBV7-3 and TRBJ1-1; a possible D gene is TRBD1 (5 bases). Germline V gives CDR1 SGHTA, CDR2 FQGTGA. V was trimmed by 5 bases and J by 1 base, leaving 11 bases between them. There are 14 residues in the CDR3. CDR3 nucleotides: TGTGCCAGCAGCCCACTGGGGGGGAACACTGAAGCTTTCTTT. Translation: CASSPLGGNTEAFF.